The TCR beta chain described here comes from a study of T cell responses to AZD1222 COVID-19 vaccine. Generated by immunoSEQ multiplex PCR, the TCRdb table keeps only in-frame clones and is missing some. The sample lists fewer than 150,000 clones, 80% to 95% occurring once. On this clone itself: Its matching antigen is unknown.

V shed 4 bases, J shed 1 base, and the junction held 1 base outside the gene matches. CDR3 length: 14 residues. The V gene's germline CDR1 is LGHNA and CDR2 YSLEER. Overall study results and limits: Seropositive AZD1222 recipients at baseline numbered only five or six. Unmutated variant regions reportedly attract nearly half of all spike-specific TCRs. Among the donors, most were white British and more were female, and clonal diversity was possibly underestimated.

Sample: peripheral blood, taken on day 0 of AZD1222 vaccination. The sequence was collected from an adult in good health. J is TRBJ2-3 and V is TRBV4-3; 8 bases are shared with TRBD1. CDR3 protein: CASSLTGGTDTQYF. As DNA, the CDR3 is TGCGCCAGCAGCCTGACAGGGGGCACAGATACGCAGTATTTT.